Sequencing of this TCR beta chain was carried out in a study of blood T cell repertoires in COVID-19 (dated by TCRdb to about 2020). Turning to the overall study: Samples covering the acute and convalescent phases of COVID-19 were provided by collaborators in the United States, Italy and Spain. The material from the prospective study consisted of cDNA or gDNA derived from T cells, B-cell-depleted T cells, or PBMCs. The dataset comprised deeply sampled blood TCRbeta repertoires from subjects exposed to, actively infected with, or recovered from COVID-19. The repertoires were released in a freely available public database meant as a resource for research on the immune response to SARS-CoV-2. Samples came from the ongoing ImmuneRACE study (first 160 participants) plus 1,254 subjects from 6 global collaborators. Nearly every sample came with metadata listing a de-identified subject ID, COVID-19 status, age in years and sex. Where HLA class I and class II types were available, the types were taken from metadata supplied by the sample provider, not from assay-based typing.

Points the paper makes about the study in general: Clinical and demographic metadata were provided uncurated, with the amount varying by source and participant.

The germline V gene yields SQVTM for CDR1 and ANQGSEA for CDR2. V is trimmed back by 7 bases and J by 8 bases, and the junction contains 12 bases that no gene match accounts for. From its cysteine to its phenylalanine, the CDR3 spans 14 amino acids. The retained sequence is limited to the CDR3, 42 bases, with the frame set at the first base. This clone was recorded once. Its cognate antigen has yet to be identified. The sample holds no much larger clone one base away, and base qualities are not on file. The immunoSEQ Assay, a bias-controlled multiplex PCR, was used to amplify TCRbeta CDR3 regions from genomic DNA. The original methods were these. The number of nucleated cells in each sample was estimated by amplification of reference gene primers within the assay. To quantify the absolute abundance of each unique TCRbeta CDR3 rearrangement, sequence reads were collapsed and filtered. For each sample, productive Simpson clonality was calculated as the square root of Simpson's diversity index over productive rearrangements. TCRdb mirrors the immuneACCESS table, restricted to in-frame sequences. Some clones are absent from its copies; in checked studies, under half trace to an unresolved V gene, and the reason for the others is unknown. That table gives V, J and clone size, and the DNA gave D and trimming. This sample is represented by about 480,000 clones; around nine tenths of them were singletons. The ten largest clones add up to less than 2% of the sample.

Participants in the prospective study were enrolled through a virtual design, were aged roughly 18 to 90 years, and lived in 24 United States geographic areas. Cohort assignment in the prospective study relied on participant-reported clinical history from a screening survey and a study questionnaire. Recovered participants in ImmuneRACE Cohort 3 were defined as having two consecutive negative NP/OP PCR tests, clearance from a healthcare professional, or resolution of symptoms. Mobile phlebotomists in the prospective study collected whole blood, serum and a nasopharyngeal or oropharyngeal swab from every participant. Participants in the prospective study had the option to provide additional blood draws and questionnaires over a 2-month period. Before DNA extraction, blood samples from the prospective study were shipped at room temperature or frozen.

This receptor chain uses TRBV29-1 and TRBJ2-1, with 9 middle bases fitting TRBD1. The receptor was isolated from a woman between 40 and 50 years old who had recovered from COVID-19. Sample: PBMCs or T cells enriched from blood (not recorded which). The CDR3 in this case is CSAEQGAGVDEQFF. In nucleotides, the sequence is TGCAGCGCGGAACAGGGGGCCGGCGTCGATGAGCAGTTCTTC.